The source of this TCR beta chain is a study of PD-L1 blockade in urothelial cancer. Study details: Counts from blood samples showed a median of about 150,000 T cells.

The templates were synthetic TCR analogs, and they were spiked into each PCR. Sequencing was performed with immunoSEQ multiplex PCR; in TCRdb, only in-frame clones are kept and a portion is missing. The profile covers under 60,000 clones, with roughly four fifths appearing a single time and 3.2% taken by the ten largest. Germline V CDR1 and CDR2: LGHNA, YNFKEQ. This CDR3 region has 15 residues. Trimming cost V 0 bases and J 6 bases, with 12 bases left between them. Time point indicated: pretreatment peripheral blood. This sequence originates from a man in his 70s with urothelial cancer. This chain connects TRBV4-2 to TRBJ1-5; maybe TRBD1 (6 bases). The starting material was PBMCs, obtained around atezolizumab (anti-PD-L1) treatment. The CDR3 region is CASSQERGPGQPQHF. As DNA, the CDR3 is TGTGCCAGCAGCCAAGAGCGGGGGCCAGGTCAGCCCCAGCATTTT.